Listed below are T cell receptor beta chains from one sample, sequenced in a study of blood T cell repertoires in COVID-19. Some clones are missing from TCRdb's copy, which holds only in-frame ones; the method was immunoSEQ multiplex PCR. Here the sample spans tens of thousands of clones, 70% to 85% being singletons. The sequencing input was peripheral blood. Receptors originate from a human donor in a cohort sampled during active COVID-19. The CDR3 runs from the conserved cysteine through the conserved F or W. The order of the fields is J gene, clone size, V gene, D gene, CDR3 protein, CDR3 DNA. The D gene is left open where the match is weak. The size of a clone is reported for some rows only, either as once, few or many, or as a class for expanded clones.

TRBJ2-7 | NA | TRBV20-1 | NA | CSGQGLHEQYF | TGCAGTGGGCAGGGTTTACACGAGCAGTACTTC
TRBJ2-1 | once | TRBV23-1 | NA | CASLVTGSSYNEQFF | TGCGCCAGCCTCGTCACAGGAAGCTCCTACAATGAGCAGTTCTTC
TRBJ1-5 | NA | TRBV19 | NA | CASTPWGGAGQPQHF | TGTGCCAGTACCCCGTGGGGGGGCGCGGGGCAGCCCCAGCATTTT
TRBJ1-2 | NA | TRBV14 | TRBD1 | CASRQTGSGGYTF | TGTGCCAGCAGGCAGACAGGGTCTGGCGGCTACACCTTC
TRBJ1-2 | NA | TRBV19 | NA | CASSIGQPPRGYTF | TGTGCCAGTAGTATAGGCCAGCCACCGAGGGGCTACACCTTC
TRBJ2-3 | NA | TRBV6-5 | TRBD1 | CASSIRGLRTDTQYF | TGTGCCAGCAGTATAAGGGGGCTTCGCACAGATACGCAGTATTTT
TRBJ2-4 | NA | TRBV5-1 | NA | CASSLVSGNLAKNIQYF | TGCGCCAGCAGCTTGGTGTCCGGGAACTTAGCCAAAAACATTCAGTACTTC
TRBJ2-5 | NA | TRBV3-1/TRBV3-2 | NA | CASSQGVGVWETQYF | TGTGCCAGCAGCCAAGGAGTCGGGGTTTGGGAGACCCAGTACTTC
TRBJ1-1 | NA | TRBV3-1/TRBV3-2 | NA | CASSQDPRVRAFF | TGTGCCAGCAGCCAAGATCCCAGGGTGAGGGCTTTCTTT
TRBJ1-2 | NA | TRBV12-3/TRBV12-4 | NA | CASSPVTGYGYTF | TGTGCCAGCAGCCCCGTTACGGGCTATGGCTACACCTTC
TRBJ2-3 | NA | TRBV19 | TRBD2 | CASSISARGWDTQYF | TGTGCCAGTAGTATATCTGCGCGGGGGTGGGATACGCAGTATTTT
TRBJ1-5 | NA | TRBV30 | TRBD1 | CAWSVPRQGNQPQHF | TGTGCCTGGAGTGTACCTCGACAGGGGAACCAGCCCCAGCATTTT
TRBJ1-1 | NA | TRBV29-1 | NA | CGNREPGTEAFF | TGCGGTAACAGGGAACCTGGTACTGAAGCTTTCTTT
TRBJ2-7 | few | TRBV5-5 | TRBD2 | CASSFGGYEQYF | TGTGCCAGCAGCTTCGGGGGGTACGAGCAGTACTTC
TRBJ2-3 | NA | TRBV5-1 | TRBD2 | CASSLVPLSSGGASTDTQYF | TGCGCCAGCAGCTTGGTTCCTTTGTCTAGCGGGGGAGCTAGCACAGATACGCAGTATTTT
TRBJ2-7 | NA | TRBV6-5 | NA | CASRGDYEQYF | TGTGCCAGCAGAGGGGACTACGAGCAGTACTTC
TRBJ2-7 | NA | TRBV19 | TRBD2 | CASTAGTSAYEQYF | TGTGCCAGTACCGCCGGGACTAGCGCGTACGAGCAGTACTTC
TRBJ2-1 | NA | TRBV20-1 | TRBD2 | CSASPASGGYRDEQFF | TGCAGTGCTAGTCCGGCTAGCGGGGGCTATAGGGATGAGCAGTTCTTC
TRBJ1-6 | NA | TRBV19 | NA | CASSPWQGRSNNSPLHF | TGTGCCAGTAGTCCATGGCAGGGGCGCTCCAATAATTCACCCCTCCACTTT
TRBJ2-7 | NA | TRBV7-9 | NA | CASSRQSSYEQYF | TGTGCCAGCAGTCGACAGTCCTCCTACGAGCAGTACTTC
TRBJ1-5 | NA | TRBV7-9 | TRBD1 | CASSWTGESNQPQHF | TGTGCCAGCAGCTGGACAGGCGAAAGCAATCAGCCCCAGCATTTT
TRBJ2-3 | NA | TRBV14 | NA | CASSQDPGVSTDTQYF | TGTGCCAGCAGCCAAGACCCCGGGGTTTCCACAGATACGCAGTATTTT
TRBJ2-1 | NA | TRBV19 | TRBD2 | CASMGLAGGNSYNEQFF | TGTGCCAGTATGGGACTAGCGGGGGGCAACTCCTACAATGAGCAGTTCTTC
TRBJ2-1 | NA | TRBV5-1 | TRBD2 | CASSSIAGGPLEQFF | TGCGCCAGCAGCTCCATAGCGGGGGGGCCACTTGAGCAGTTCTTC
TRBJ2-5 | NA | TRBV7-6 | TRBD2 | CASSLGTSTETQYF | TGTGCCAGCAGCTTAGGGACTAGTACTGAGACCCAGTACTTC